This T cell receptor beta chain emerged from a study of T cell changes during pregnancy in multiple sclerosis. The CDR3 is 15 amino acids. Germline-derived CDR1 and CDR2 are SEHNR and FQNEAQ (reference sequence). Trimming shortened V by 5 bases and J by 5 bases, and 13 bases separated the two germline ends. Repertoires were generated with immunoSEQ multiplex PCR, while TCRdb's copy carries only in-frame clones and drops some. The sample has fewer than 65,000 clones, approximately 93% seen once. The source material was peripheral blood, sampled in the second trimester of pregnancy. This chain joins TRBV7-9 and TRBJ2-6, with no clear D. This receptor was identified in a female donor with multiple sclerosis, enrolled in a pregnancy study. This CDR3 reads CASSAKTSRANVLTF. The CDR3, as DNA: TGTGCCAGCAGCGCTAAGACAAGTCGGGCCAACGTCCTGACTTTC.